A selection of T cell receptor beta chains follows, all from one sample in a study of T cell responses to AZD1222 COVID-19 vaccine. Repertoires were generated with immunoSEQ multiplex PCR, while TCRdb's copy carries only in-frame clones and drops some. The data show approximately 100,000 clones, about 86% seen once. The material sequenced was peripheral blood, taken on day 0 of AZD1222 vaccination. The source of these receptors is an adult in good health. Each CDR3 is given with its conserved first and last residue. A D gene is named only where the DNA matches it firmly. For some rows the clone size is stated as once, few or many, or as a class when expanded; others skip it.

d_call	clone_size	v_call	j_call	cdr3_aa	cdr3_nt
.	.	TRBV30	TRBJ1-6	CAWSVARYNSPLHF	TGTGCCTGGAGTGTCGCCCGCTATAATTCACCCCTCCACTTT
.	.	TRBV25-1	TRBJ1-3	CASSDPTRASGGNTIYF	TGTGCCAGCAGTGACCCAACCAGGGCATCTGGTGGAAACACCATATATTTT
.	.	TRBV12-3/TRBV12-4	TRBJ2-1	CASSLGGYNEQFF	TGTGCCAGCAGTTTGGGAGGATACAATGAGCAGTTCTTC
.	.	TRBV3-1/TRBV3-2	TRBJ1-1	CASSPAGDTEAFF	TGTGCCAGCAGCCCGGCGGGGGACACTGAAGCTTTCTTT
.	.	TRBV7-9	TRBJ1-4	CASSLARDSEKLFF	TGTGCCAGCAGCTTAGCGCGGGACTCAGAAAAACTGTTTTTT
TRBD2	.	TRBV15	TRBJ2-3	CATSRLAETDTQYF	TGTGCCACCAGCAGACTAGCGGAAACAGATACGCAGTATTTT
TRBD1	few	TRBV27	TRBJ2-7	CASSFGQGAASVSYEQYF	TGTGCCAGCAGTTTTGGGCAGGGGGCCGCCAGTGTCTCGTACGAGCAGTACTTC
.	few	TRBV3-1/TRBV3-2	TRBJ1-1	CASSPGAPNTEAFF	TGTGCCAGCAGCCCAGGGGCGCCGAACACTGAAGCTTTCTTT
TRBD2	.	TRBV11-2	TRBJ2-1	CASSLVPGGRDEQFF	TGTGCCAGCAGCTTAGTTCCGGGGGGAAGAGATGAGCAGTTCTTC
TRBD1	.	TRBV28	TRBJ1-1	CATARTGNEAFF	TGTGCCACCGCGAGGACAGGAAATGAAGCTTTCTTT
.	.	TRBV10-3	TRBJ1-5	CAISRDKNQPQHF	TGTGCCATCAGCAGGGACAAGAATCAGCCCCAGCATTTT
.	.	TRBV12-3/TRBV12-4	TRBJ1-5	CASDPGGRQPQHF	TGTGCCAGCGACCCCGGGGGCCGGCAGCCCCAGCATTTT
.	.	TRBV6-5	TRBJ2-5	CASGRLADQETQYF	TGTGCCAGCGGCCGTTTGGCGGACCAAGAGACCCAGTACTTC
.	.	TRBV30	TRBJ2-7	CAWQQGPVYEQYF	TGTGCCTGGCAACAGGGACCGGTCTACGAGCAGTACTTC
TRBD1	.	TRBV3-1/TRBV3-2	TRBJ1-1	CASSQATGGANTEAFF	TGTGCCAGCAGCCAAGCAACAGGGGGAGCGAACACTGAAGCTTTCTTT
.	.	TRBV30	TRBJ2-3	CAWSSAGQGPDTQYF	TGTGCCTGGAGCTCCGCGGGCCAGGGGCCAGATACGCAGTATTTT
.	once	TRBV11-3	TRBJ2-7	CASSLGDNYEQYF	TGTGCCAGCAGCTTAGGGGATAACTACGAGCAGTACTTC
.	.	TRBV27	TRBJ1-2	CASSSRVVGGYTF	TGTGCCAGCAGTTCCAGGGTTGTAGGGGGCTACACCTTC
TRBD1	.	TRBV27	TRBJ1-5	CASSFPWGQGASGSNQPQHF	TGTGCCAGCAGTTTCCCCTGGGGACAGGGAGCGTCGGGCAGCAATCAGCCCCAGCATTTT
TRBD2	.	TRBV28	TRBJ2-1	CASSFRLAGANEQFF	TGTGCCAGCAGTTTCCGGCTAGCGGGGGCTAATGAGCAGTTCTTC
.	once	TRBV7-6	TRBJ2-1	CASSRTPSQEQFF	TGTGCCAGCAGCCGTACCCCGAGCCAGGAGCAGTTCTTC
.	.	TRBV6-5	TRBJ2-2	CASSLGLGELFF	TGTGCCAGCAGTCTGGGACTGGGGGAGCTGTTTTTT
.	.	TRBV9	TRBJ1-5	CASSVEVGQPQHF	TGTGCCAGCAGCGTCGAAGTTGGTCAGCCCCAGCATTTT
TRBD1	.	TRBV29-1	TRBJ1-2	CSVVTGARGYTF	TGCAGCGTTGTGACAGGGGCGAGGGGCTACACCTTC